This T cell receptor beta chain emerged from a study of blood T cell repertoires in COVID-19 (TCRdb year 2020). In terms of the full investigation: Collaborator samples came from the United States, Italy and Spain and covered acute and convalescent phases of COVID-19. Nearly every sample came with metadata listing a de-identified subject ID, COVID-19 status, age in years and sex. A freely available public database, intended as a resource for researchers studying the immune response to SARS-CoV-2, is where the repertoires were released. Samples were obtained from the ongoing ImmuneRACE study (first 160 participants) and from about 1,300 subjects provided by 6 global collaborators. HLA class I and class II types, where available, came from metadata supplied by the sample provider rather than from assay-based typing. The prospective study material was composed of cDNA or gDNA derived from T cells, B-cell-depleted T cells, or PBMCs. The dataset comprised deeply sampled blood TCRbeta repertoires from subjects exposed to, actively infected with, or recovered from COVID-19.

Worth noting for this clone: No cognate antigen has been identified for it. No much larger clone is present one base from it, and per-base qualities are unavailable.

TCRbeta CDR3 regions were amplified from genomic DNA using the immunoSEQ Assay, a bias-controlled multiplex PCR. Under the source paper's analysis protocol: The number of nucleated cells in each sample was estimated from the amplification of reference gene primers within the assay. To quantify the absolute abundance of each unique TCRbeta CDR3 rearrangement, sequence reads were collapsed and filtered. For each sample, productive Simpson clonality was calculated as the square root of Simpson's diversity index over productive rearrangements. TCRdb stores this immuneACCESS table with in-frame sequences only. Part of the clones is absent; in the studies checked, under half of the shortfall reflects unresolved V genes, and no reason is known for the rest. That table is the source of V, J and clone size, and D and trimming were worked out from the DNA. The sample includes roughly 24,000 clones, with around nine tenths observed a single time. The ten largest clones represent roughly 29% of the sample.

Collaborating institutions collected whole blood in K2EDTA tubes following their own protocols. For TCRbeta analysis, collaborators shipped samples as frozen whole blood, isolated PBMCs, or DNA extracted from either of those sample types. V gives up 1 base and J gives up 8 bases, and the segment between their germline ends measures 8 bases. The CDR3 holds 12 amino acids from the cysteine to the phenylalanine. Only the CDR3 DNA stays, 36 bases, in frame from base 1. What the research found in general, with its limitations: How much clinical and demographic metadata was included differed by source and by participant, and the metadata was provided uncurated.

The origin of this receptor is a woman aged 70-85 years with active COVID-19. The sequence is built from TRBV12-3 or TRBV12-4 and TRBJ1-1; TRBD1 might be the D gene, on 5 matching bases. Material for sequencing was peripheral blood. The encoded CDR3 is CASSLGGREAFF. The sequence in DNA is TGTGCCAGCAGTTTAGGGGGCCGGGAAGCTTTCTTT.